This T cell receptor (beta chain) appears in the sequencing data of a study of T cells after yellow fever vaccination. General study points: The appearance of a small share of clonotypes in both CD4 and CD8 compartments was observed.

This clonotype was seen a handful of times. Antigen unknown. 5'RACE template switching added a universal primer site and UMIs to TCR cDNA. TCRdb used MiXCR to reprocess the 5' RACE reads, holding one entry per CDR3 protein. The sample has about 330,000 distinct CDR3 sequences, over 4% seen once. CDR1 and CDR2 from the germline V gene are LNHNV and YYDKDF (reference sequence). Trimming cost V 1 base and J 7 bases, with 13 bases left between them. The CDR3 is made up of 14 amino acids. This receptor was identified in a man aged 18 to 30 who received the YFV17D yellow fever vaccine. Sequenced material: PBMCs, taken 5 days after the yellow fever booster vaccination. The rearrangement joins TRBV15 to TRBJ2-5, with unresolved D. Written as DNA, the CDR3 is TGTGCCACCAGCAGAGGTGGGGATGAGGTGACCCAGTACTTC. This gives the protein CATSRGGDEVTQYF.